This TCR beta chain was found in a study of molecular identifiers for immune sequencing clone quantification. Study-level results: It was shown that clones above 20 RNA copies held over 98% of effector molecules, but under 1% in naive cells.

As previously described, bulk TCR libraries were made using listed TCR primers. A single record per CDR3 protein comes from TCRdb applying MiXCR to the PCR reads. The data contain roughly 630,000 distinct CDR3 sequences, around 25% of them singletons. Turning to this clonotype: Its antigen is not known. A much larger clone differs by one base, so this may be a read error.

The sorting of naive CD8 T cells used the CD8+CD4-CCR7+CD45RA+ phenotype. Source material: naive CD8+ T cells from blood, with Jurkat cell RNA spiked in. Subset specified: FACS-sorted CD8+CD4-CCR7+CD45RA+ naive T cells. This clonotype was sampled from a human donor in good health. Some libraries in this study had Jurkat cell RNA spiked in.

CDR3 amino acids: CASSLVGGHKYF. CDR3 bases: TGTGCCAGCAGCTTAGTAGGGGGTCATAAGTACTTC. The rearrangement joins TRBV7-8 to TRBJ2-7; TRBD1 might be the D (6 bases). Trimming took 1 base from V and 11 from J, leaving 12 bases between them. The CDR3 runs 12 residues. Germline V gene lookup returns CDR1 SGHVS and CDR2 FQNEAQ.